The clone carrying this TCR beta chain occurred once. V was clipped by 5 bases and J by 13 bases; unmatched bases: 7. Germline V gene sequence: CDR1 LGHDT, CDR2 YNNKEL (reference sequence). The CDR3 runs 11 residues. The source of the sample is a study of blood T cell repertoires in COVID-19. Clones were sequenced by immunoSEQ multiplex PCR, and TCRdb holds only the in-frame ones, with some missing. The sample yields some 400,000 clones, 70% to 85% seen once. The gene calls are TRBV3-1 (or the pseudogene TRBV3-2) and TRBJ1-1; the match to TRBD1 covers 7 bases. The clonotype comes from a human donor with acute or convalescent COVID-19. The donor label of this sample is uncertain. What was sequenced was peripheral blood. CDR3 residues: CASSYSTGIFF. The CDR3 DNA is TGTGCCAGCAGCTACTCGACAGGGATTTTCTTT.